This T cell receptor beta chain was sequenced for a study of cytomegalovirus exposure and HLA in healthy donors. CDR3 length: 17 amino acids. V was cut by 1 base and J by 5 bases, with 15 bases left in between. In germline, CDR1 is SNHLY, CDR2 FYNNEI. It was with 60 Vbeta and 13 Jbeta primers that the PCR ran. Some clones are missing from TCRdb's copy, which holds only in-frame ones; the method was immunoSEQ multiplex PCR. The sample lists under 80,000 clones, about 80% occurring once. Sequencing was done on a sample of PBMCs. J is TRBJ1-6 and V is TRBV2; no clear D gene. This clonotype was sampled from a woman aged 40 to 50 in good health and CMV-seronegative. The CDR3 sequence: CASSEGSGVRDNSPLHF. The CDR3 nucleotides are TGTGCCAGCAGTGAAGGTAGCGGGGTAAGGGATAATTCACCCCTCCACTTT.